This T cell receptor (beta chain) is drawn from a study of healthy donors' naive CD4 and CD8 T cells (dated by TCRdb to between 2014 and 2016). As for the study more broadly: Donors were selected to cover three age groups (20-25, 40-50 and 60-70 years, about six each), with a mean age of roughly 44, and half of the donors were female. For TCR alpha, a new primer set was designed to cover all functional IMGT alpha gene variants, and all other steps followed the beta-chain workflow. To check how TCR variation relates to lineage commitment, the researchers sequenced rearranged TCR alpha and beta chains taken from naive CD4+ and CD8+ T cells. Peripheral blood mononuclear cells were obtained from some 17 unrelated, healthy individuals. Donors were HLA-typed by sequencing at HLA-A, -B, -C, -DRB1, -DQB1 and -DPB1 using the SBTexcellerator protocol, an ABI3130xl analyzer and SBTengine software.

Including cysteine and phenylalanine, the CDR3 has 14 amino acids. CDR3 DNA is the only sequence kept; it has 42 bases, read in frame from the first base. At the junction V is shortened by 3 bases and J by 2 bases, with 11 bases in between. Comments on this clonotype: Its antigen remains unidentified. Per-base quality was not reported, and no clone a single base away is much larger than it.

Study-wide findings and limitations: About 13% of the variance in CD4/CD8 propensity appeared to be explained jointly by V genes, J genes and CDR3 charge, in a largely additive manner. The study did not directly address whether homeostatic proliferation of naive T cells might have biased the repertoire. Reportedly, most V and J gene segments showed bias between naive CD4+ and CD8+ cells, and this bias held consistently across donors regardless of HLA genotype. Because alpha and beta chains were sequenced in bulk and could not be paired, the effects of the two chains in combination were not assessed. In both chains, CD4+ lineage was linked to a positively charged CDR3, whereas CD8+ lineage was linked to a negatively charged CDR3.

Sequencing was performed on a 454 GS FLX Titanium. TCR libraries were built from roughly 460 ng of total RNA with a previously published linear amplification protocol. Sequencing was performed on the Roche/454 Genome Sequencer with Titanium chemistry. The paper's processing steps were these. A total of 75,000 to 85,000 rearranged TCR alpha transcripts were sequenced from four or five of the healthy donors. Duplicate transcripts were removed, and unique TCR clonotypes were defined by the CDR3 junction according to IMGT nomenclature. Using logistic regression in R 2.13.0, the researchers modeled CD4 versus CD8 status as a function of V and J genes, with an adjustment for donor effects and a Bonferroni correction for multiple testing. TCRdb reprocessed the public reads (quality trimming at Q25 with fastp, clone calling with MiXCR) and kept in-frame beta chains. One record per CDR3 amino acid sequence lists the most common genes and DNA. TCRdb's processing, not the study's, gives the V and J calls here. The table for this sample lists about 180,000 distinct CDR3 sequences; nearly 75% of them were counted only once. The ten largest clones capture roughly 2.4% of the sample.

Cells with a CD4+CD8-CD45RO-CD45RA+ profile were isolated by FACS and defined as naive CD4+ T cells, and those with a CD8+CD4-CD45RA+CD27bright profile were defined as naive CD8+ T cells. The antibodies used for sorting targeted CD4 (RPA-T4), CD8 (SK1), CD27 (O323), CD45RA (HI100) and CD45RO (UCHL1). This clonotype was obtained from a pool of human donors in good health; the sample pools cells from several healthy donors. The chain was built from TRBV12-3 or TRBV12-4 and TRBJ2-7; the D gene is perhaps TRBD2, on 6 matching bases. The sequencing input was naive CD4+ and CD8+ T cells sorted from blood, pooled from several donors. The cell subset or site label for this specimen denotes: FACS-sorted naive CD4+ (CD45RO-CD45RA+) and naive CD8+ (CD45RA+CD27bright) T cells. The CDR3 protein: CASSFGRLTYEQYF. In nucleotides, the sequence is TGTGCCAGCAGTTTCGGGAGACTCACCTACGAGCAGTACTTC.